The T cell receptor beta chain under discussion was sequenced for a study of post-analysis software for immune sequencing data. Whole-study context: As for disease course, relapsing-remitting, secondary progressive and progressive-relapsing multiple sclerosis were all included.

Overall study results and limits: Significantly lower normalized Chao1 diversity was found in patients with multiple sclerosis relative to controls. A few TRBV segments (TRBV5-6, TRBV5-1 and TRBV20-1 among them) occurred more frequently in patients than in controls.

This clonotype occurred a few times. Its target is unknown. V was pared by 8 bases and J by 5 bases, with 7 bases of the junction left unmatched. The CDR3 sequence is 13 residues long. Germline-derived CDR1 and CDR2 are ENHRY and SYGVKD. TCR beta cDNA libraries included unique molecular identifiers. T cells, about 0.85 to 11 million of them, yielded roughly 550,000 cDNA molecules. Via MiXCR, TCRdb re-called the PCR reads, giving one row per CDR3 protein. The sample includes fewer than 700,000 distinct CDR3 sequences, 44% seen only once; the top ten take under 2%. The sample consisted of blood. This rearrangement joins TRBV10-3 to TRBJ2-3, with TRBD1 matching 7 bases. This TCR came from a girl aged 5-17 years with multiple sclerosis. The CDR3 DNA sequence: TGTGCCATCCAAGACAGGGCGGGAGATACGCAGTATTTT. Amino acid sequence: CAIQDRAGDTQYF.